The 26 T cell receptor beta chains below all came from one sample that was sequenced in a study of control samples from healthy donors and cancer patients. The repertoire was sequenced with immunoSEQ multiplex PCR; TCRdb's copy has only in-frame clones and lacks some. The table records about 88,000 clones, 80% to 95% of them present only once. Sequencing was performed on blood. The origin of the receptors is a man in his late teens or twenties in good health.

The chain employs TRBV25-1 and TRBJ1-2, with a tentative D call TRBD1 (5 bases). The V gene's germline CDR1 is MGHDK and CDR2 SYGVNS. The V gene lost 1 base and the J gene lost 8 bases, with 8 bases spanning the gap. This CDR3 is 12 amino acids long. The CDR3 nucleotides read TGTGCCAGCAGTGAATGGTCAGGGGGCTACACCTTC. It yields the protein CASSEWSGGYTF.

The rearrangement joins TRBV27 to TRBJ2-7; D call uncertain. The CDR3 is 11 residues long. In germline, CDR1 is MNHEY, CDR2 SMNVEV (reference sequence). V shed 4 bases and J shed 0 bases, with 1 base lying between them. CDR3 coding DNA: TGTGCCAGCAGTTCCTCCTACGAGCAGTACTTC. It specifies CASSSSYEQYF.

This chain connects TRBV7-2 to TRBJ1-1, with 7 bases aligning to TRBD1. Germline assignment: CDR1 SGHTA and CDR2 FQGNSA. V was pared by 8 bases and J by 0 bases, with 9 bases of the junction left unmatched. The CDR3 runs 15 residues. CDR3 region: CASGLEGAMNTEAFF. For the CDR3, the DNA is TGTGCCAGCGGACTGGAGGGGGCAATGAACACTGAAGCTTTCTTT. Full variable domain (remainder filled in from reference TRBV7-2 and TRBJ1-1): GAGVSQSPSNKVTEKGKDVELRCDPISGHTALYWYRQSLGQGLEFLIYFQGNSAPDKSGLPSDRFSAERTGGSVSTLTIQRTQQEDSAVYLCASGLEGAMNTEAFFGQGTRLTVV.

The rearrangement links TRBV29-1 to TRBJ1-1; 7 positions match TRBD1. The CDR3 has 13 residues. The V segment lost 4 bases and the J segment 3 bases; nucleotides outside the gene matches: 5. Germline V gives CDR1 SQVTM, CDR2 ANQGSEA. In nucleotides, the CDR3 is TGCAGCGTTGTCCCAGGGGGGGACACTGAAGCTTTCTTT. Translating gives CSVVPGGDTEAFF.

The rearrangement uses TRBV7-2 and TRBJ2-7, with 8 bases lining up with TRBD1. V was pared by 2 bases and J by 6 bases, with 6 bases of the junction left unmatched. The CDR3 totals 14 residues. Germline-derived CDR1 and CDR2 are SGHTA and FQGNSA. CDR3 DNA sequence: TGTGCCAGCAGCTTACCCGGGACAGGCGGCGAGCAGTACTTC. It specifies CASSLPGTGGEQYF.

This chain connects TRBV18 to TRBJ2-7; weak D call: TRBD1 (6 bases). The CDR3 runs 14 residues. CDR1 is KGHSH and CDR2 is LQKENI in the germline V gene. V lost 3 bases and J lost 4, with 13 bases in between. The CDR3 loop is CASSPRDNLYEQYF. The CDR3 region has the DNA TGTGCCAGCTCACCTCGGGACAACCTTTACGAGCAGTACTTC.

The rearrangement joins TRBV4-1 to TRBJ1-4; D remains unclear. Germline V gene sequence: CDR1 MGHRA, CDR2 YSYEKL. This CDR3 has 15 amino acids. V was pared by 0 bases and J by 7 bases, with 12 bases between. CDR3 DNA: TGCGCCAGCAGCCAAGATCTAGTCAGTTCTGAAAAACTGTTTTTT. This encodes CASSQDLVSSEKLFF.

This sequence joins TRBV7-5 and TRBJ2-2. TRBV7-5 is marked as a pseudogene. This CDR3 has 14 residues. The CDR3 DNA reads as TGTGTCAGAAGCTTCTGCCCAACGAAATGGGAGCTGTTTTTT. This encodes CVRSFCPTKWELFF.

This sequence joins TRBV4-1 and TRBJ1-2; D is possibly TRBD1 (5 bases). Trimming pared 0 bases from V and 4 bases from J, leaving 12 bases between. The germline CDR1 and CDR2 sequences are MGHRA and YSYEKL. The CDR3 has 15 residues. CDR3 protein: CASSQDPGQSYGYTF. CDR3 coding DNA: TGCGCCAGCAGCCAAGACCCAGGGCAGTCCTATGGCTACACCTTC.

The chain is built from TRBV5-5 and TRBJ1-3, with no clear D. Trimming shortened V by 1 base and J by 0 bases, and 8 bases separated the two germline ends. CDR3 length equals 15 residues. Germline V lookup: CDR1 SGHKS, CDR2 YYEKEE (reference sequence). DNA for the CDR3: TGTGCCAGCAGCTTGATCGGGAACTCTGGAAACACCATATATTTT. As protein: CASSLIGNSGNTIYF.

The chain joins TRBV7-9 to TRBJ1-5; D is unclear. Trimming removed 2 bases from V and 6 bases from J, with 8 bases in between. From germline, CDR1 is SEHNR and CDR2 FQNEAQ (reference sequence). CDR3 length: 13 residues. The CDR3 is CASSLSGVQPQHF. The CDR3 DNA reads as TGTGCCAGCAGCTTATCGGGAGTTCAGCCCCAGCATTTT.

This clone was picked up one time. The chain links TRBV19 to TRBJ2-5; no definite D call. Trimming removed 6 bases from V and 1 base from J, with 18 bases in between. The CDR3 spans 16 residues. Germline CDR1 and CDR2: LNHDA and SQIVND (reference sequence). The CDR3 loop reads CASSPYRPGFQETQYF. CDR3 coding DNA: TGTGCCAGTAGCCCATACCGCCCAGGATTCCAAGAGACCCAGTACTTC.

The rearrangement joins TRBV27 to TRBJ1-1; TRBD1 matches 8 bases. In germline, CDR1 is MNHEY, CDR2 SMNVEV (reference sequence). This CDR3 contains 13 residues. V lost 4 bases, J lost 6 bases, and 4 bases stayed unmatched. CDR3 in amino acids: CASSSSDRAEAFF. The CDR3, as DNA: TGTGCCAGCAGTTCCTCGGACAGGGCTGAAGCTTTCTTT.

In this sample, this clone turned up once. The V gene is TRBV5-1, the J gene TRBJ2-3; D may be TRBD1 (6 bases). CDR1 and CDR2 from the germline V gene are SGHRS and YFSETQ. Trimming left V 2 bases short and J 4 bases short, with 14 bases between. The CDR3 sequence is 15 residues long. The CDR3, as DNA: TGCGCCAGCAGCTTACAGGGAATGGAGGCAGATACGCAGTATTTT. Encoded protein: CASSLQGMEADTQYF.

J is TRBJ2-1 and V is TRBV6-5; no definite D call. Germline loops: CDR1 MNHEY, CDR2 SVGAGI. V was cut by 2 bases and J by 8 bases, with 4 bases left in between. The CDR3 has 11 residues. The CDR3 DNA reads as TGTGCCAGCAGTTACCACTATGAGCAGTTCTTC. Translated: CASSYHYEQFF.

V usage is TRBV5-1 and J usage is TRBJ1-5, with unresolved D. Trimming removed 1 base from V and 2 bases from J, with 10 bases in between. This CDR3 has 15 amino acids. The germline gives CDR1 SGHRS, CDR2 YFSETQ. The CDR3 DNA sequence: TGCGCCAGCAGCTTGCTAGGAACGGGCAATCAGCCCCAGCATTTT. Translation: CASSLLGTGNQPQHF.

V is TRBV2 and J is TRBJ1-4, with a tentative D call TRBD1 (6 bases). Germline V CDR1 and CDR2: SNHLY, FYNNEI. This CDR3 contains 17 residues. V was cut by 7 bases and J by 0 bases, with 18 bases left in between. CDR3 in amino acids: CASIGIVKGATNEKLFF. CDR3 nucleotides: TGTGCCAGCATCGGAATAGTTAAGGGGGCAACTAATGAAAAACTGTTTTTT. The full variable domain, its missing parts supplied by reference TRBV2 and TRBJ1-4, is EPEVTQTPSHQVTQMGQEVILRCVPISNHLYFYWYRQILGQKVEFLVSFYNNEISEKSEIFDDQFSVERPDGSNFTLKIRSTKLEDSAMYFCASIGIVKGATNEKLFFGSGTQLSVL.

V usage is TRBV4-2 and J usage is TRBJ1-2; no firm D call. CDR1 and CDR2 (germline): LGHNA, YNFKEQ. The V end was cut by 0 bases, the J end by 5 bases, with 13 bases between. This CDR3 spans 15 amino acids. CDR3 amino acids: CASSQEMTGLYGYTF. The CDR3 DNA reads as TGTGCCAGCAGCCAAGAAATGACCGGGTTATATGGCTACACCTTC.

The chain is built from TRBV2 and TRBJ1-2; D remains unclear. The germline CDR1 and CDR2 sequences are SNHLY and FYNNEI. The CDR3 loop spans 14 amino acids. V gave up 4 bases and J gave up 0 bases, with 9 bases separating them. The CDR3 sequence: CASSVQETNYGYTF. In DNA form, the CDR3 reads TGTGCCAGCAGTGTCCAAGAGACTAACTATGGCTACACCTTC. Filled out from reference TRBV2 and TRBJ1-2, the complete variable domain reads EPEVTQTPSHQVTQMGQEVILRCVPISNHLYFYWYRQILGQKVEFLVSFYNNEISEKSEIFDDQFSVERPDGSNFTLKIRSTKLEDSAMYFCASSVQETNYGYTFGSGTRLTVV.

This rearrangement joins TRBV18 to TRBJ1-2; D gene unclear. The CDR3 runs to 15 residues. The germline V gene encodes CDR1 KGHSH and CDR2 LQKENI. V was pared by 5 bases and J by 6 bases, with 19 bases between. The CDR3 protein is CASSTAPFRGDGYTF. Written as DNA, the CDR3 is TGTGCCAGCTCAACGGCCCCCTTCCGGGGAGATGGCTACACCTTC.

The rearrangement links TRBV5-6 to TRBJ2-7; 7 bases agree with TRBD1. The V gene's germline CDR1 is SGHDT and CDR2 YYEEEE. The junction had 7 bases not matched to a gene; V was cut back by 4 bases and J by 0 bases. The CDR3 loop spans 15 amino acids. The chain's CDR3 is CASSPFDRASYEQYF. The CDR3 DNA reads as TGTGCCAGCAGCCCCTTCGACAGGGCCTCCTACGAGCAGTACTTC.

This chain connects TRBV24-1 to TRBJ1-2; TRBD1 matches at 7 bases. The CDR3 has 13 residues. Germline CDR1 KGHDR, CDR2 SFDVKD. The V gene end was trimmed by 2 bases and the J gene end by 13 bases; junction bases not matched to a gene: 9. The CDR3 loop reads CATSDSITGAVTF. CDR3 coding DNA: TGTGCCACCAGTGATTCTATTACAGGGGCGGTCACCTTC.

The chain uses TRBV7-8 and TRBJ1-5; D remains unclear. The CDR3 totals 14 residues. Trimming removed 5 bases from V and 6 bases from J, with 14 bases in between. The germline CDR1 and CDR2 sequences are SGHVS and FQNEAQ. The CDR3 bases are TGTGCCAGCAGCAAGACGTTGGTTATTCAGCCCCAGCATTTT. This translates into CASSKTLVIQPQHF.

The V call is TRBV27, the J call TRBJ2-3, with D tentatively TRBD1 or TRBD2 (5 bases each). Trimming took off 8 bases at V and 2 bases at J, with 14 bases between the two ends. The CDR3 length is 14 residues. From germline, CDR1 is MNHEY and CDR2 SMNVEV (reference sequence). The CDR3 DNA reads as TGTGCCAGCCGGGGCGGGTCTTCCACAGATACGCAGTATTTT. Translating gives CASRGGSSTDTQYF.

This chain joins TRBV14 and TRBJ2-3; D gene unclear. The CDR3 runs to 17 residues. Trimming took off 1 base at V and 3 bases at J, with 17 bases between the two ends. CDR1 is SGHDN, CDR2 FVKESK, per germline. In DNA, the CDR3 is TGTGCCAGCAGCCAAGGTGGTGTGGTCTGGAGTACAGATACGCAGTATTTT. Encoded protein: CASSQGGVVWSTDTQYF.

The CDR3 DNA reads as TGTGCCAGCTCACCAGGACAGGGAAAAAACATTCAGTACTTC. Its protein is CASSPGQGKNIQYF. The genes are TRBV18 and TRBJ2-4; 8 bases line up with TRBD1. The CDR3 runs to 14 residues. V was pared by 2 bases and J by 4 bases, with 1 base of the junction left unmatched. Looked up from germline, CDR1 is KGHSH and CDR2 is LQKENI.